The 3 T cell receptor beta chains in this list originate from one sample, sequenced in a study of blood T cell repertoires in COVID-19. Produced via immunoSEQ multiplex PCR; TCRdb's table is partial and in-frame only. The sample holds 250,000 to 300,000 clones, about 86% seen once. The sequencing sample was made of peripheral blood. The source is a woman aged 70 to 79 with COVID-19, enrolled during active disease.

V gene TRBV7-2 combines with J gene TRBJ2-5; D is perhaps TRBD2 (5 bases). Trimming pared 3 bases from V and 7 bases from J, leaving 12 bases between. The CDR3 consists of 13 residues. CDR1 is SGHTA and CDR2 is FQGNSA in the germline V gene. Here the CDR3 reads CASSFSGSGTQYF. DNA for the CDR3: TGTGCCAGCAGCTTTTCGGGGAGTGGGACCCAGTACTTC. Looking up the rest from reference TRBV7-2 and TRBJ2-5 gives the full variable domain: GAGVSQSPSNKVTEKGKDVELRCDPISGHTALYWYRQSLGQGLEFLIYFQGNSAPDKSGLPSDRFSAERTGGSVSTLTIQRTQQEDSAVYLCASSFSGSGTQYFGPGTRLLVL.

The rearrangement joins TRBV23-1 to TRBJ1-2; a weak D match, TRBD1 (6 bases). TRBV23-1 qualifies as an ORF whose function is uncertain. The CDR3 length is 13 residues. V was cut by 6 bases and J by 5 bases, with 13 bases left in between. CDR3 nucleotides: TGCGCCAGCAGCCACAGGGCGCCTTATGGCTACACCTTC. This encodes CASSHRAPYGYTF.

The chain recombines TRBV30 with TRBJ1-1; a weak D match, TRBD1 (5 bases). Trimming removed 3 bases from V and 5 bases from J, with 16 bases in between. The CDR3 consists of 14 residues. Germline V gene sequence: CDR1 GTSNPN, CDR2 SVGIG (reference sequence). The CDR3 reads CAWRDTGVGTEAFF. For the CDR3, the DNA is TGTGCCTGGAGGGATACGGGGGTAGGGACTGAAGCTTTCTTT.